The 32 T cell receptor beta chains given below trace back to one sample, sequenced in a study of control samples from healthy donors and cancer patients. Profiling relied on immunoSEQ multiplex PCR, and the TCRdb table lists in-frame clones only, not all of them. Among about 97,000 clones listed, about 91% were seen once. Material: blood. These TCRs come from a woman younger than 35 in good health.

This clone was detected only a few times. The J gene is TRBJ1-5, the V gene TRBV6-1; TRBD1 matches 12 bases. After removal of 4 bases from V and 3 bases from J, the junction contained 10 bases not matched to a gene. Germline-derived CDR1 and CDR2 are MNHNS and SASEGT. There are 18 residues in the CDR3. CDR3 sequence (DNA): TGTGCCAGCAGTGCTAGGGGACAGGGGGCAGCGGACAATCAGCCCCAGCATTTT. Protein: CASSARGQGAADNQPQHF.

The chain carries TRBV6-5 and TRBJ2-2, with 9 nucleotides matching TRBD1. Trimming cost V 5 bases and J 9 bases; bases outside gene matches: 7. Germline V gene data show CDR1 as MNHEY and CDR2 as SVGAGI. CDR3 length: 14 amino acids. The CDR3 loop reads CASSTGQGNRELFF. CDR3 DNA sequence: TGTGCCAGCAGTACGGGACAGGGTAACCGGGAGCTGTTTTTT.

The genes are TRBV18 and TRBJ2-3; a possible D gene is TRBD2 (5 bases). CDR3 length: 14 amino acids. V lost 4 bases and J lost 4, with 12 bases in between. In germline, CDR1 is KGHSH, CDR2 LQKENI. The CDR3, as DNA: TGTGCCAGCTCACTCCTCGAGGGCGCAGATACGCAGTATTTT. It is translated as CASSLLEGADTQYF.

The rearrangement links TRBV11-3 to TRBJ1-3; unclear D gene. Germline loops: CDR1 SGHNT, CDR2 YENEEA. This CDR3 is built from 15 residues. Trimming removed 2 bases at V and 2 bases at J, with 10 bases between. The CDR3 region is CASSLSGSAGNTIYF. As DNA, the CDR3 is TGTGCCAGCAGCTTATCGGGGTCGGCTGGAAACACCATATATTTT.

The V and J genes are TRBV27 and TRBJ2-7; tentative D call: TRBD1 (6 bases). Trimming left V 2 bases short and J 0 bases short, with 11 bases between. Germline V CDR1 and CDR2: MNHEY, SMNVEV (reference sequence). The CDR3 is 15 residues long. CDR3 nucleotide sequence: TGTGCCAGCAGTTTAGGGACACCCTTCTCCTACGAGCAGTACTTC. Translated, it gives CASSLGTPFSYEQYF.

This clone appeared once. The chain combines TRBV27 with TRBJ2-1; D not resolved. The CDR3 contains 14 residues. Trimming took off 5 bases at V and 0 bases at J, with 8 bases between the two ends. Germline V gives CDR1 MNHEY, CDR2 SMNVEV (reference sequence). The CDR3 DNA reads TGTGCCAGCAGTGGTGCCCCCTCCTACAATGAGCAGTTCTTC. Protein: CASSGAPSYNEQFF.

The chain recombines TRBV3-1 (or the pseudogene TRBV3-2) with TRBJ1-1; D gene ambiguous. This CDR3 spans 14 amino acids. Germline CDR1 reads LGHDT; CDR2 reads YNNKEL (reference sequence). Trimming removed 2 bases from V and 0 bases from J, with 7 bases in between. The CDR3 here is CASSQLAVNTEAFF. Here the CDR3 DNA reads TGTGCCAGCAGCCAACTGGCAGTGAACACTGAAGCTTTCTTT.

The rearrangement joins TRBV29-1 to TRBJ2-3; tentative D call: TRBD2 (6 bases). From germline, CDR1 is SQVTM and CDR2 ANQGSEA. The V end was cut by 4 bases, the J end by 1 base, with 15 bases between. The CDR3 runs 15 residues. CDR3 protein: CSVVERRGGTDTQYF. The DNA of the CDR3 is TGCAGCGTTGTCGAGAGGCGGGGAGGCACAGATACGCAGTATTTT.

This chain connects TRBV5-1 to TRBJ1-1; no clear D. CDR1 is SGHRS and CDR2 is YFSETQ in the germline V gene. The CDR3 contains 15 residues. The V end lost 0 bases, the J end lost 1 base, and 10 bases lay between the germline ends. CDR3 sequence (DNA): TGCGCCAGCAGCTTGGGAGACCCCAGGAACACTGAAGCTTTCTTT. Translated, it gives CASSLGDPRNTEAFF.

In nucleotides, the CDR3 is TGTGCCAGCAGCGTGGGCAGGGGGGCCTACAATGAGCAGTTCTTC. This encodes CASSVGRGAYNEQFF. The chain joins TRBV9 to TRBJ2-1, with TRBD1 as a possible D gene (7 bases). The V end lost 2 bases, the J end lost 2 bases, and 11 bases lay between the germline ends. Looked up from germline, CDR1 is SGDLS and CDR2 is YYNGEE. There are 15 residues in the CDR3. The full variable domain, with the rest looked up from reference TRBV9 and TRBJ2-1, is DSGVTQTPKHLITATGQRVTLRCSPRSGDLSVYWYQQSLDQGLQFLIQYYNGEERAKGNILERFSAQQFPDLHSELNLSSLELGDSALYFCASSVGRGAYNEQFFGPGTRLTVL.

The V gene is TRBV28, the J gene TRBJ2-3, with D hard to call. The V end lost 3 bases, the J end lost 6 bases, and 7 bases lay between the germline ends. The CDR3 contains 12 residues. Germline CDR1 and CDR2: MDHEN and SYDVKM. The DNA for the CDR3 is TGTGCCAGCAGTTTGGGTCAGGATACGCAGTATTTT. Its translation: CASSLGQDTQYF.

This sequence joins TRBV6-2 or TRBV6-3 and TRBJ2-1; 14 nucleotides align to TRBD2. Trimming took 2 bases from V and 8 from J; bases not matched to a gene: 2. The CDR3 covers 15 residues. The germline CDR1 and CDR2 sequences are MNHEY and SVGEGT. The CDR3 bases are TGTGCCAGCAGTTACGGACTAGCGGGAGGATATGAGCAGTTCTTC. It translates to CASSYGLAGGYEQFF.

The V call is TRBV5-4, the J call TRBJ2-6; TRBD1 might be the D (6 bases). The CDR3 extends over 16 amino acids. V lost 7 bases and J 2 bases, leaving 16 bases between the germline ends. Germline V gene data show CDR1 as SGHNT and CDR2 as YYREEE (reference sequence). The CDR3 nucleotides are TGTGCCAGCTCTTCGGACAGCTCCCCTGGGGCCAACGTCCTGACTTTC. This sequence encodes CASSSDSSPGANVLTF. Together with reference TRBV5-4 and TRBJ2-6, the CDR3 gives the full variable domain: ETGVTQSPTHLIKTRGQQVTLRCSSQSGHNTVSWYQQALGQGPQFIFQYYREEENGRGNFPPRFSGLQFPNYSSELNVNALELDDSALYLCASSSDSSPGANVLTFGAGSRLTVL.

V usage is TRBV18 and J usage is TRBJ1-4; 8 bases map to TRBD1. CDR3 size: 14 residues. With 6 bases clipped from V and 8 bases from J, the junction kept 8 bases outside the gene matches. CDR1 and CDR2 from the germline V gene are KGHSH and LQKENI. The CDR3 DNA follows: TGTGCCAGCTCCGAGGACAGGGTTCGCGAAAAACTGTTTTTT. Translated: CASSEDRVREKLFF.

The gene calls are TRBV10-1 and TRBJ2-2; 10 nucleotides align to TRBD2. The trim removed 3 bases at V and 4 bases at J, leaving 5 bases unmatched. Germline CDR1 reads WNHNN; CDR2 reads SYGVQD (reference sequence). The CDR3 covers 16 residues. In DNA form, the CDR3 reads TGCGCCAGCAGTGATAGCGGGAGGCCTTCCACCGGGGAGCTGTTTTTT. The encoded protein is CASSDSGRPSTGELFF.

The chain joins TRBV28 to TRBJ1-6; D is possibly TRBD1 (5 bases). Germline V CDR1 and CDR2: MDHEN, SYDVKM. CDR3 size: 14 residues. V gave up 10 bases and J gave up 9 bases, with 19 bases separating them. The CDR3 DNA follows: TGTGCCACCCACACGGGGGTAAAGGGTTCACCCCTCCACTTT. This sequence encodes CATHTGVKGSPLHF.

The chain carries TRBV21-1 and TRBJ2-7. TRBV21-1 is termed a pseudogene. The CDR3 extends over 16 amino acids. CDR3 coding DNA: TGTGCCAGCAGCTTTCACCAGGTAGGGTGCTCCTACGAGCAGTACTTC. This encodes CASSFHQVGCSYEQYF.

The genes are TRBV6-5 and TRBJ1-4, with 8 bases identical to TRBD1. Germline CDR1 and CDR2: MNHEY and SVGAGI. The CDR3 spans 14 residues. With 4 bases clipped from V and 6 bases from J, the junction kept 4 bases outside the gene matches. CDR3 region: CASSSDRVYEKLFF. DNA for the CDR3: TGTGCCAGCAGTTCGGACAGGGTTTATGAAAAACTGTTTTTT.

V is TRBV4-3 and J is TRBJ2-1, with 12 bases aligning to TRBD1. CDR1 is LGHNA and CDR2 is YSLEER in the germline V gene. The CDR3 consists of 18 residues. V dropped 0 bases and J dropped 10; count of bases not matched to a gene: 13. The CDR3 DNA reads TGCGCCAGCAGCCAAGACCATGCGGGACAGGGGGCCTTAGGGGAGCAGTTCTTC. It is translated as CASSQDHAGQGALGEQFF.

Only a few counts were recorded for this clone. The chain carries TRBV4-1 and TRBJ2-7, with 12 positions matching TRBD2. J lost 6 bases, V lost 3 bases, and 6 bases had no gene match. The CDR3 length is 15 residues. Germline CDR1 reads MGHRA; CDR2 reads YSYEKL. CDR3 region: CASSHLAGGQSEQYF. In nucleotides, the CDR3 is TGCGCCAGCAGCCATCTAGCGGGAGGGCAATCCGAGCAGTACTTC.

The chain has TRBV28 and TRBJ1-3; D is uncertain. The CDR3 consists of 14 residues. V lost 5 bases, J lost 0 bases, and 8 bases lay in between. Per the germline V gene, CDR1 is MDHEN and CDR2 is SYDVKM. The CDR3 loop reads CASSRRTSGNTIYF. CDR3 DNA: TGTGCCAGCAGTAGACGGACCTCTGGAAACACCATATATTTT.

V usage is TRBV30 and J usage is TRBJ1-5; D may be TRBD1 (5 bases). Germline loops: CDR1 GTSNPN, CDR2 SVGIG (reference sequence). V was pared by 2 bases and J by 4 bases, with 12 bases between. The length of the CDR3 is 14 residues. The CDR3 spells CAWSYGDRNQPQHF. CDR3 bases: TGTGCCTGGAGTTACGGGGACCGAAATCAGCCCCAGCATTTT.

V gene TRBV24-1 combines with J gene TRBJ1-2; D is ambiguous. V was shortened by 8 bases and J by 3 bases, with 9 bases between the two germline ends. This CDR3 is 12 amino acids long. Per the germline V gene, CDR1 is KGHDR and CDR2 is SFDVKD. CDR3 protein: CATKGNDYGYTF. The CDR3, as DNA: TGTGCCACCAAAGGGAATGACTATGGCTACACCTTC.

This clone is a singleton in its sample. The V call is TRBV11-3, the J call TRBJ2-7, with TRBD1 matching over 9 bases. Losses at the gene ends were 5 bases for V and 3 bases for J; bases not matched to a gene: 8. The CDR3 has 15 amino acids. CDR1 and CDR2 from the germline V gene are SGHNT and YENEEA. This chain's CDR3 is CASSLSGTGLYEQYF. In DNA form, the CDR3 reads TGTGCCAGCAGCCTCTCCGGGACAGGGCTCTACGAGCAGTACTTC. The full variable domain, in which reference TRBV11-3 and TRBJ2-7 provide the parts outside the CDR3, is EAGVVQSPRYKIIEKKQPVAFWCNPISGHNTLYWYLQNLGQGPELLIRYENEEAVDDSQLPKDRFSAERLKGVDSTLKIQPAELGDSAVYLCASSLSGTGLYEQYFGPGTRLTVT.

This clone was detected only once. CDR3 nucleotide sequence: TGTGCCACCAGCAGAGCGAAGTTACTAGCCGATAACAATGAGCAGTTCTTC. Its protein product is CATSRAKLLADNNEQFF. This sequence joins TRBV15 and TRBJ2-1; possible D gene TRBD2, 6 bases. Trimming cost V 1 base and J 5 bases, with 18 bases left between them. The CDR3 extends over 17 amino acids. Germline loops: CDR1 LNHNV, CDR2 YYDKDF (reference sequence).

The chain carries TRBV21-1 and TRBJ1-1. TRBV21-1 is a recognized pseudogene. The CDR3 is 14 residues long. For the CDR3, the DNA is TGTGCCAGCAGCATTCAATCGGCGAACACTGAAGCTTTCTTT. It codes for CASSIQSANTEAFF.

The CDR3 loop reads CSVEGAGGSNEQFF. CDR3 sequence (DNA): TGCAGCGTTGAGGGGGCGGGAGGTAGCAATGAGCAGTTCTTC. The chain couples TRBV29-1 to TRBJ2-1; 8 nucleotides line up with TRBD2. J gave up 6 bases and V 3 bases, and 7 bases lay outside the gene matches. The CDR3 sequence is 14 residues long. From germline, CDR1 is SQVTM and CDR2 ANQGSEA.

The chain employs TRBV30 and TRBJ1-6; 9 bases align to TRBD1. The junction had 7 bases not matched to a gene; V was cut back by 2 bases and J by 8 bases. The V gene's germline CDR1 is GTSNPN and CDR2 SVGIG (reference sequence). The CDR3 is made up of 15 amino acids. The CDR3 DNA sequence: TGTGCCTGGAGTCCTATGACAGGGGGGGATTCACCCCTCCACTTT. Amino acids: CAWSPMTGGDSPLHF.

This chain connects TRBV6-6 to TRBJ2-1; perhaps TRBD2 as D (7 bases). This CDR3 spans 16 amino acids. The germline CDR1 and CDR2 sequences are MNHNY and SVGAGI (reference sequence). V lost 6 bases and J lost 4, with 19 bases in between. CDR3 sequence: CASSLKGGGGYNEQFF. The CDR3 DNA reads as TGTGCCAGCAGCCTGAAGGGGGGGGGTGGATACAATGAGCAGTTCTTC.

CDR3 residues: CASSSGTSGQPQHF. The CDR3 DNA follows: TGTGCCAGCAGCTCTGGGACCTCGGGGCAGCCCCAGCATTTT. The chain uses TRBV28 and TRBJ1-5; D perhaps matches TRBD1 (5 bases). The CDR3 is made up of 14 amino acids. CDR1 is MDHEN, CDR2 SYDVKM, per germline. V was cut by 6 bases and J by 7 bases, with 16 bases left in between.

The V gene is TRBV3-1 (or the pseudogene TRBV3-2), the J gene TRBJ2-5; TRBD1 agrees at 9 bases. Germline V gives CDR1 LGHDT, CDR2 YNNKEL (reference sequence). V lost 5 bases and J lost 5; bases outside the gene matches: 9. The CDR3 has 15 residues. CDR3 bases: TGTGCCAGCAGCGACTGGGACAGGGTCAGGGAGACCCAGTACTTC. Protein: CASSDWDRVRETQYF.

The V and J genes are TRBV27 and TRBJ1-1; D may be TRBD1 (5 bases). V was trimmed by 6 bases and J by 2 bases, leaving 7 bases between them. The CDR3 sequence is 12 residues long. CDR1 and CDR2 from the germline V gene are MNHEY and SMNVEV (reference sequence). The CDR3 bases are TGTGCCAGCAGGAGGGGTAACACTGAAGCTTTCTTT. It codes for CASRRGNTEAFF.